One sample yielded the 2 T cell receptor beta chains listed below, sequenced in a study of cytomegalovirus exposure and HLA in healthy donors. Amplification used 60 Vbeta primers and 13 Jbeta primers. Using immunoSEQ multiplex PCR, the repertoire was profiled, and TCRdb retains in-frame clones only, with some absent. Counted here are around 200,000 clones, 65% to 90% occurring once; the ten biggest clones make up more than 0.95%. The sample was PBMCs. All receptors derive from a girl aged 2 to 9 in good health and CMV-seropositive.

The rearrangement joins TRBV25-1 to TRBJ2-1; TRBD1 is a possible D gene (5 bases). V dropped 8 bases and J dropped 8 bases, with 19 bases sitting between them. Per the germline V gene, CDR1 is MGHDK and CDR2 is SYGVNS. The CDR3 is 14 residues long. CDR3 sequence: CASPRPGLLDEQFF. The CDR3 DNA sequence: TGTGCCAGCCCCCGGCCAGGGCTTTTGGATGAGCAGTTCTTC.

The J gene is TRBJ1-1, the V gene TRBV12-5; 10 nucleotides line up with TRBD1. Germline V gene lookup returns CDR1 LGHNT and CDR2 FRNRAP. CDR3 size: 14 residues. V lost 1 base, J lost 5 bases, and 1 base stayed unmatched. The CDR3 loop reads CASGLGTGGTEAFF. The CDR3 DNA follows: TGTGCTAGTGGTTTGGGGACAGGGGGAACTGAAGCTTTCTTT.